A single sample is the source of the 25 T cell receptor beta chains below, sequenced in a study of blood T cell repertoires in COVID-19 (dated by TCRdb to about 2020). The library was built by means of the immunoSEQ multiplex PCR assay. Sourced from immuneACCESS, this table was stored by TCRdb with only in-frame sequences that have V and J called. A share of the clones is absent; for the studies checked, an unresolved V gene accounts for under half, and the remainder has no known explanation. In this sample the table shows fewer than 110,000 clones, around 82% of which occur a single time. The ten largest clones capture approximately 13% of the sample. The sequencing sample was made of peripheral blood. The source is a human donor in a cohort sampled during active or convalescent COVID-19.

The chain is built from TRBV6-6 and TRBJ2-2; TRBD2 is a possible D gene (7 bases). Germline CDR1 is MNHNY and CDR2 is SVGAGI (reference sequence). The CDR3 extends over 14 amino acids. With 2 bases removed from V and 6 bases from J, the gap between germline ends came to 10 bases. For the CDR3, the DNA is TGTGCCAGCAGTTACGGGGGGGCCCCCGGGGAGCTGTTTTTT. It specifies CASSYGGAPGELFF.

This clone turned up a few times. The chain links TRBV19 to TRBJ2-2; TRBD1 aligns across 9 bases. CDR1 and CDR2 (germline): LNHDA, SQIVND (reference sequence). This CDR3 region has 16 residues. The junction had 6 bases not matched to a gene; V was cut back by 1 base and J by 6 bases. This CDR3 reads CASSIGTGGGSGELFF. CDR3 DNA sequence: TGTGCCAGTAGTATAGGAACAGGGGGCGGCTCCGGGGAGCTGTTTTTT.

This chain uses TRBV28 with TRBJ1-2; the match to TRBD1 covers 12 bases. Germline V gives CDR1 MDHEN, CDR2 SYDVKM. The trim removed 5 bases at V and 4 bases at J, leaving 8 bases unmatched. The CDR3 consists of 16 residues. The CDR3 DNA reads as TGTGCCAGCAGTCTAGGGACAGGGGGCGCGTTCTATGGCTACACCTTC. Its translation is CASSLGTGGAFYGYTF.

The chain uses TRBV7-9 and TRBJ2-7; 8 nucleotides align to TRBD2. V trimming: 4 bases; J trimming: 4 bases; junction bases outside the gene matches: 9. This CDR3 is built from 15 residues. The germline CDR1 and CDR2 sequences are SEHNR and FQNEAQ (reference sequence). CDR3 sequence (DNA): TGTGCCAGCAGCTCCAACTCCCGGGGGGGATACGAGCAGTACTTC. Protein sequence: CASSSNSRGGYEQYF.

This clone was seen just once. The chain combines TRBV2 with TRBJ2-2, with 8 bases aligning to TRBD1. Germline trimming cut 7 bases from V and 5 bases from J; bases unmatched to any gene: 9. CDR1 and CDR2 (germline): SNHLY, FYNNEI. CDR3 length equals 15 residues. The CDR3 DNA follows: TGTGCCAGCAACACTCAGGGGGCATCTACCGGGGAGCTGTTTTTT. Encoded protein: CASNTQGASTGELFF. Based on the CDR3 plus reference TRBV2 and TRBJ2-2, the full variable domain is EPEVTQTPSHQVTQMGQEVILRCVPISNHLYFYWYRQILGQKVEFLVSFYNNEISEKSEIFDDQFSVERPDGSNFTLKIRSTKLEDSAMYFCASNTQGASTGELFFGEGSRLTVL.

The chain combines TRBV28 with TRBJ1-2; 8 positions match TRBD1. The germline V gene has CDR1 MDHEN and CDR2 SYDVKM. The CDR3 sequence is 15 residues long. The V and J ends lost 2 bases and 4 bases, in that order; junction bases with no gene match: 6. The chain's CDR3 is CASSLVGTGSYGYTF. The CDR3 region has the DNA TGTGCCAGCAGTTTAGTAGGGACAGGTAGCTATGGCTACACCTTC.

The chain carries TRBV6-6 and TRBJ2-5, with 7 positions matching TRBD1. V was pared by 6 bases and J by 4 bases, with 8 bases of the junction left unmatched. The CDR3 covers 14 residues. Germline CDR1 MNHNY, CDR2 SVGAGI (reference sequence). DNA for the CDR3: TGTGCCAGCAGGGATGCGACAGGGAGAGAGACCCAGTACTTC. This gives the protein CASRDATGRETQYF.

This chain connects TRBV5-4 to TRBJ1-2; weak D call: TRBD1 (6 bases). The CDR3 sequence is 16 residues long. Germline CDR1 reads SGHNT; CDR2 reads YYREEE (reference sequence). Trimming shortened V by 0 bases and J by 4 bases, and 16 bases separated the two germline ends. CDR3 coding DNA: TGTGCCAGCAGCTTGGCCGGGTTGGGGGCAATCTATGGCTACACCTTC. It is translated as CASSLAGLGAIYGYTF.

V usage is TRBV9 and J usage is TRBJ2-7; 8 positions match TRBD1. The CDR3 has 16 amino acids. In germline, CDR1 is SGDLS, CDR2 YYNGEE. V shed 0 bases, J shed 7 bases, and the junction held 12 bases outside the gene matches. As DNA, the CDR3 is TGTGCCAGCAGCGTAGAGCCAGGGGGCACCCTAGGGGAGCAGTACTTC. Translating gives CASSVEPGGTLGEQYF.

The chain couples TRBV4-1 to TRBJ1-5; 7 nucleotides agree with TRBD1. Germline assignment: CDR1 MGHRA and CDR2 YSYEKL. V was pared by 4 bases and J by 3 bases, with 12 bases of the junction left unmatched. The CDR3 extends over 17 amino acids. CDR3 amino acids: CASSRDFPGQPNQPQHF. The DNA for the CDR3 is TGCGCCAGCAGCCGGGATTTTCCGGGACAGCCCAATCAGCCCCAGCATTTT.

The rearrangement uses TRBV4-3 and TRBJ2-5; D call uncertain. The CDR3 has 13 residues. Trimming shortened V by 1 base and J by 9 bases, and 12 bases separated the two germline ends. Germline CDR1 reads LGHNA; CDR2 reads YSLEER. CDR3 amino acids: CASSQVRSSSQYF. CDR3 in DNA: TGCGCCAGCAGCCAAGTTCGGTCTTCTTCCCAGTACTTC.

The rearrangement links TRBV19 to TRBJ2-7; 10 bases map to TRBD2. The CDR3 spans 13 residues. Germline CDR1 LNHDA, CDR2 SQIVND (reference sequence). J was trimmed by 4 bases and V by 7 bases; bases with no gene match: 4. CDR3 in amino acids: CASTPSGGYEQYF. The CDR3 nucleotides are TGTGCCAGTACCCCTAGCGGGGGATACGAGCAGTACTTC.

The V and J genes are TRBV7-2 and TRBJ1-4; 7 bases line up with TRBD1. The CDR3 consists of 14 residues. Losses at the gene ends were 4 bases for V and 8 bases for J; bases not matched to a gene: 7. The germline CDR1 and CDR2 sequences are SGHTA and FQGNSA. CDR3 protein: CASSWDRRGEKLFF. The CDR3 bases are TGTGCCAGCAGCTGGGACAGAAGGGGAGAAAAACTGTTTTTT.

This clone was recorded only once. The V call is TRBV10-3, the J call TRBJ1-1, with D possibly matching TRBD1 (6 bases). CDR3 length equals 14 residues. V lost 4 bases and J 4 bases, leaving 13 bases between the germline ends. Germline CDR1 reads ENHRY; CDR2 reads SYGVKD. This chain's CDR3 is CAISVGGGATEAFF. DNA for the CDR3: TGTGCCATCAGTGTTGGAGGGGGGGCCACTGAAGCTTTCTTT.

V is TRBV9 and J is TRBJ1-1; D call uncertain. V lost 4 bases, J lost 1 base, and 11 bases lay in between. CDR1 is SGDLS, CDR2 YYNGEE, per germline. The length of the CDR3 is 14 residues. CDR3 sequence (DNA): TGTGCCAGCAGCTTCAAGGGAGCGAACACTGAAGCTTTCTTT. This codes for CASSFKGANTEAFF.

The J gene is TRBJ1-4, the V gene TRBV5-1; possibly TRBD1 for D (6 bases). The germline gives CDR1 SGHRS, CDR2 YFSETQ. The CDR3 has 14 residues. Between the trimmed V and J ends, which lost 1 base and 7 bases, there was a span of 11 bases. The CDR3 region has the DNA TGCGCCAGCAGCTTGCAGGGGTTTACTGAAAAACTGTTTTTT. This translates into CASSLQGFTEKLFF.

This clone has a handful of counts. V usage is TRBV28 and J usage is TRBJ2-7; TRBD2 agrees at 7 bases. The V segment lost 7 bases and the J segment 0 bases; nucleotides outside the gene matches: 12. The germline V gene encodes CDR1 MDHEN and CDR2 SYDVKM. The CDR3 extends over 16 amino acids. As DNA, the CDR3 is TGTGCCAGCACCACTTTGGGAGCGGGGAGCTCCTACGAGCAGTACTTC. Translation: CASTTLGAGSSYEQYF. Full variable domain (rest looked up from reference TRBV28 and TRBJ2-7): DVKVTQSSRYLVKRTGEKVFLECVQDMDHENMFWYRQDPGLGLRLIYFSYDVKMKEKGDIPEGYSVSREKKERFSLILESASTNQTSMYLCASTTLGAGSSYEQYFGPGTRLTVT.

The chain joins TRBV6-5 to TRBJ2-2, with 9 positions matching TRBD2. The length of the CDR3 is 14 residues. CDR1 and CDR2 (germline): MNHEY, SVGAGI. After removal of 10 bases from V and 1 base from J, the junction contained 4 bases not matched to a gene. The CDR3 nucleotides are TGTGCCACGAGACTAGCGGAGAACACCGGGGAGCTGTTTTTT. It is translated as CATRLAENTGELFF.

This clone occurred once. The chain joins TRBV5-1 to TRBJ2-1; no clear D gene. The ends were cut back, 1 base at V and 4 bases at J, with 6 bases in the middle. This CDR3 contains 13 residues. Germline-derived CDR1 and CDR2 are SGHRS and YFSETQ. CDR3 sequence: CASSLTEYNEQFF. Written as DNA, the CDR3 is TGCGCCAGCAGCTTGACAGAGTACAATGAGCAGTTCTTC.

This clone was seen a handful of times. The chain carries TRBV3-1 (or the pseudogene TRBV3-2) and TRBJ1-5; D possibly corresponds to TRBD1 (5 bases). V gave up 1 base and J gave up 3 bases, with 13 bases separating them. This CDR3 has 16 residues. Germline loops: CDR1 LGHDT, CDR2 YNNKEL (reference sequence). This CDR3 is CASSQGVGAVNQPQHF. The CDR3 DNA reads as TGTGCCAGCAGCCAAGGTGTAGGGGCGGTCAATCAGCCCCAGCATTTT.

This chain joins TRBV4-2 and TRBJ2-1; 9 bases align to TRBD2. The CDR3 loop spans 17 amino acids. Germline V gene sequence: CDR1 LGHNA, CDR2 YNFKEQ. The V and J ends lost 1 base and 0 bases, in that order; junction bases with no gene match: 4. The CDR3 DNA is TGTGCCAGCAGCCAAGGAAGAGCGGGAGGCTCCTACAATGAGCAGTTCTTC. Its translation is CASSQGRAGGSYNEQFF.

The rearrangement links TRBV5-1 to TRBJ1-4; 11 bases fit TRBD1. The CDR3 sequence is 14 residues long. The J segment lost 8 bases and the V segment lost 4 bases, leaving 4 bases of the junction unmatched. Germline assignment: CDR1 SGHRS and CDR2 YFSETQ. This chain's CDR3 is CASSLGTGGEKLFF. DNA for the CDR3: TGCGCCAGCAGCCTGGGGACAGGGGGGGAAAAACTGTTTTTT. Looking up the rest from reference TRBV5-1 and TRBJ1-4 gives the full variable domain: KAGVTQTPRYLIKTRGQQVTLSCSPISGHRSVSWYQQTPGQGLQFLFEYFSETQRNKGNFPGRFSGRQFSNSRSEMNVSTLELGDSALYLCASSLGTGGEKLFFGSGTQLSVL.

Worth noting for this clone: Relative to the germline gene, one junction end is altered; a read error may explain this. This rearrangement joins TRBV7-7 to TRBJ1-1, with 9 positions matching TRBD1. CDR3 length: 19 amino acids. From germline, CDR1 is SSHAT and CDR2 FNYEAQ (reference sequence). CDR3 in DNA: TGTGCTAGCAGCTTTGGCAACACAGGGGGCGACCCGATGAACACTGAAGCTTTCTTT. Translating gives CASSFGNTGGDPMNTEAFF.

The chain carries TRBV4-1 and TRBJ2-3; 8 bases are shared with TRBD2. The CDR3 has 19 residues. Trimming cost V 1 base and J 3 bases; bases outside gene matches: 15. Germline values: CDR1 MGHRA, CDR2 YSYEKL. As DNA, the CDR3 is TGCGCCAGCAGCCAAGGGGCCAATAGCGGGGCCAGGGTGACAGATACGCAGTATTTT. As protein: CASSQGANSGARVTDTQYF.

This clone has only a few counts. CDR3 in amino acids: CASTWGAGANVLTF. Written as DNA, the CDR3 is TGTGCCAGCACCTGGGGGGCTGGGGCCAACGTCCTGACTTTC. This chain links TRBV7-9 with TRBJ2-6; possibly TRBD2 for D (6 bases). This CDR3 contains 14 residues. Germline V gene lookup returns CDR1 SEHNR and CDR2 FQNEAQ (reference sequence). The ends were cut back, 7 bases at V and 2 bases at J, with 9 bases in the middle.